This T cell receptor beta chain was identified during a study of regulatory T cells in long-lasting Graves disease. Many counts were recorded for this clonotype. Time point in this sample: persistent/refractory GD, antithyroid drugs over 5 years with positive TRAb. RNA isolated from PBMCs was used to make the TCR library. CDR1 is KGHDR, CDR2 SFDVKD, per germline. The J segment lost 5 bases and the V segment lost 4 bases, leaving 9 bases of the junction unmatched. The CDR3 is 15 amino acids. In building TCR beta libraries, iRepertoire HTBI primers were used together with Arm-PCR of CDR3 regions. TCRdb re-called the multiplex PCR reads through MiXCR, storing one row per CDR3 protein. The data hold approximately 440,000 distinct CDR3 sequences, with 23% observed a single time.

This TCR was sampled from a female donor with Graves disease. The rearrangement joins TRBV24-1 to TRBJ1-2; 7 bases fit TRBD1. The sample here was peripheral blood mononuclear cells (PBMCs), taken when the disease was refractory, from a patient treated with antithyroid drugs. The CDR3, as DNA: TGTGCCACCAGTGAGACCGGGACAGACAAGTATGGCTACACCTTC. Protein product: CATSETGTDKYGYTF.